Listed here are 21 T cell receptor beta chains from one sample, sequenced in a study of T cell repertoires in cytomegalovirus infection. TCRdb recomputed calls from the reads with MiXCR, one row per CDR3 protein. The sample contains approximately 490,000 distinct CDR3 sequences, about 11% of which appear only once. Material: PBMCs. These receptors were taken from a human donor in good health (CMV status not recorded). Some clones in this sample may be carry-over from other donors' samples.

This clonotype was picked up many times. The V and J genes are TRBV28 and TRBJ2-1, with a weak D call TRBD1 (6 bases). CDR3 size: 13 residues. The V end was cut by 1 base, the J end by 7 bases, with 8 bases between. Germline V gene lookup returns CDR1 MDHEN and CDR2 SYDVKM. Here the CDR3 reads CASSLLRGNEQFF. The CDR3 DNA sequence: TGTGCCAGCAGTTTATTAAGGGGGAATGAGCAGTTCTTC.

Many counts were recorded for this clonotype. CDR3 nucleotides: TGTGCTAGTGGGAAAGGCCTCACAAACATTCAGTACTTC. Amino acids: CASGKGLTNIQYF. J is TRBJ2-4 and V is TRBV12-5; no definite D call. The CDR3 runs to 13 residues. Germline CDR1 is LGHNT and CDR2 is FRNRAP. Trimming pared 6 bases from V and 6 bases from J, leaving 12 bases between. Variable domain in full (rest from reference TRBV12-5 and TRBJ2-4): DARVTQTPRHKVTEMGQEVTMRCQPILGHNTVFWYRQTMMQGLELLAYFRNRAPLDDSGMPKDRFSAEMPDATLATLKIQPSEPRDSAVYFCASGKGLTNIQYFGAGTRLSVL.

This clonotype was seen at least ten times. The chain recombines TRBV6-1 with TRBJ2-7; the D call may be TRBD1 or TRBD2 (6 bases each). Germline CDR1 is MNHNS and CDR2 is SASEGT. Trimming took off 6 bases at V and 3 bases at J, with 12 bases between the two ends. CDR3 size: 13 residues. The CDR3 here is CASREGGGYEQYF. Written as DNA, the CDR3 is TGTGCCAGCAGAGAGGGGGGTGGCTACGAGCAGTACTTC.

This clonotype appeared many times. V gene TRBV7-9 combines with J gene TRBJ2-3; D gene uncertain. The CDR3 totals 12 residues. CDR1 is SEHNR, CDR2 FQNEAQ, per germline (reference sequence). The germline V and J ends were trimmed by 5 bases and 7 bases, with 10 bases remaining between them. CDR3 sequence: CASSLTPHTQYF. In DNA, the CDR3 is TGTGCCAGCAGCCTCACTCCGCATACGCAGTATTTT.

This clonotype occurred a few times. The genes are TRBV3-1 and TRBJ2-1, with a tentative D call TRBD1 (7 bases). Germline V CDR1 and CDR2: LGHDT, YNNKEL (reference sequence). Trimming took 2 bases from V and 4 from J, leaving 21 bases between them. The CDR3 covers 18 residues. CDR3 nucleotide sequence: TGTGCCAGCAGCCAAAATAGGGGGCGGGCTAGCGTGTACAATGAGCAGTTCTTC. It codes for CASSQNRGRASVYNEQFF.

This clonotype was recorded at least ten times. The CDR3 DNA follows: TGTGCCAGTAGTATGGTAAGCGGTTACAATGAGCAGTTCTTC. Translation: CASSMVSGYNEQFF. The chain combines TRBV19 with TRBJ2-1; the D gene is possibly TRBD2 (5 bases). This CDR3 is 14 amino acids long. Deletions cut 3 bases from V and 4 bases from J, with 10 bases between. CDR1 LNHDA and CDR2 SQIVND come from the germline V gene (reference sequence).

This clonotype was counted ten times or more. The chain is built from TRBV7-2 and TRBJ1-2; D ambiguous. The germline V gene has CDR1 SGHTA and CDR2 FQGNSA. Trimming shortened V by 1 base and J by 1 base, and 10 bases separated the two germline ends. There are 15 residues in the CDR3. CDR3 amino acids: CASSLGLPDNYGYTF. The CDR3 nucleotides are TGTGCCAGCAGCTTAGGTCTCCCGGATAACTATGGCTACACCTTC.

This clonotype was seen a handful of times. The rearrangement links TRBV20-1 to TRBJ2-5, with D maybe TRBD2 (5 bases). This CDR3 has 16 residues. Per the germline V gene, CDR1 is DFQATT and CDR2 is SNEGSKA (reference sequence). Trimming took 7 bases from V and 0 from J, leaving 21 bases between them. This CDR3 is CSGPLGMGKYQETQYF. The CDR3 DNA is TGCAGTGGGCCCCTCGGGATGGGCAAGTACCAAGAGACCCAGTACTTC.

The chain employs TRBV20-1 and TRBJ2-5; no reliable D call. There are 14 residues in the CDR3. Germline V gene sequence: CDR1 DFQATT, CDR2 SNEGSKA (reference sequence). V lost 5 bases and J 5 bases, leaving 18 bases between the germline ends. CDR3 nucleotides: TGCAGTGCTCCTACCCTACAGCTAAGGGAGACCCAGTACTTC. Its protein is CSAPTLQLRETQYF.

This clonotype is a singleton in its sample. The junction departs from germline at one end; a sequencing error may be responsible. This chain connects TRBV28 to TRBJ2-2; D may be TRBD1 or TRBD2 (5 bases each). Germline V gene sequence: CDR1 MDHEN, CDR2 SYDVKM. The CDR3 has 15 residues. CDR3 DNA: TGTGCCAGCAGTTTCTCAGGGTCCCCCGCCGGGGAGCTATTTTTT. This sequence encodes CASSFSGSPAGELFF. Combining the CDR3 with reference TRBV28 and TRBJ2-2 gives the whole variable domain DVKVTQSSRYLVKRTGEKVFLECVQDMDHENMFWYRQDPGLGLRLIYFSYDVKMKEKGDIPEGYSVSREKKERFSLILESASTNQTSMYLCASSFSGSPAGELFFGEGSRLTVL.

This clonotype has more than one count but fewer than ten. This sequence joins TRBV7-2 and TRBJ2-7; 9 bases agree with TRBD1. Germline assignment: CDR1 SGHTA and CDR2 FQGNSA. The trim removed 5 bases at V and 7 bases at J, leaving 12 bases unmatched. This CDR3 comprises 15 residues. CDR3 sequence: CASSRETGGRIEQYF. CDR3 sequence (DNA): TGTGCCAGCAGCCGGGAGACAGGGGGTCGTATTGAGCAGTACTTC.

The chain carries TRBV10-3 and TRBJ2-3; 12 bases align to TRBD2. Trimming removed 8 bases from V and 4 bases from J; junction bases left unmatched: 7. Germline lookup yields CDR1 ENHRY and CDR2 SYGVKD. CDR3 length: 15 amino acids. Here the CDR3 DNA reads TGTGCCATCGGGAAGACTAGCGGGAGCCCAGATACGCAGTATTTT. Amino acids: CAIGKTSGSPDTQYF.

This clonotype was picked up a small number of times. The CDR3 region is CASSPGVLIRAGGYTF. In nucleotides, the CDR3 is TGTGCCAGCAGTCCAGGCGTGTTGATAAGGGCAGGGGGCTACACCTTC. The chain uses TRBV12-3 or TRBV12-4 and TRBJ1-2; D is perhaps TRBD1 (5 bases). Trimming left V 5 bases short and J 8 bases short, with 24 bases between. The CDR3 has 16 residues.

This clonotype was seen more than once but under ten times. The rearrangement uses TRBV4-2 and TRBJ1-5; D ambiguous. The V end was cut by 3 bases, the J end by 0 bases, with 9 bases between. There are 15 residues in the CDR3. Germline V gene lookup returns CDR1 LGHNA and CDR2 YNFKEQ. The CDR3 here is CASSHRTDSNQPQHF. DNA for the CDR3: TGTGCCAGCAGCCACCGGACGGATAGCAATCAGCCCCAGCATTTT.

This clonotype was observed at least ten times. The J gene is TRBJ1-4, the V gene TRBV25-1; 8 bases line up with TRBD1. Germline lookup yields CDR1 MGHDK and CDR2 SYGVNS. J was trimmed by 6 bases and V by 4 bases; bases with no gene match: 4. This CDR3 has 14 residues. DNA for the CDR3: TGTGCCAGCAGTGGACCGGGACAGGATGAAAAACTGTTTTTT. Protein sequence: CASSGPGQDEKLFF.

This chain connects TRBV5-1 to TRBJ2-3; D is undetermined. Trimming took off 3 bases at V and 0 bases at J, with 11 bases between the two ends. Germline values: CDR1 SGHRS, CDR2 YFSETQ. The CDR3 is 15 amino acids. CDR3 nucleotides: TGCGCCAGCAGCTCTGACTTCTTTAGCACAGATACGCAGTATTTT. It yields the protein CASSSDFFSTDTQYF. Full variable domain (outside the CDR3, taken from reference TRBV5-1 and TRBJ2-3): KAGVTQTPRYLIKTRGQQVTLSCSPISGHRSVSWYQQTPGQGLQFLFEYFSETQRNKGNFPGRFSGRQFSNSRSEMNVSTLELGDSALYLCASSSDFFSTDTQYFGPGTRLTVL.

This clonotype showed up many times. CDR3 sequence reads: CASSTAFRGEQYF. CDR3 DNA sequence: TGTGCCAGCAGTACGGCTTTCAGGGGCGAGCAGTACTTC. The chain combines TRBV28 with TRBJ2-7; D might be TRBD1 (6 bases). CDR3 size: 13 residues. Germline values: CDR1 MDHEN, CDR2 SYDVKM. The V gene lost 5 bases and the J gene lost 6 bases, with 14 bases spanning the gap.

There are many counts of this clonotype. V is TRBV7-8 and J is TRBJ2-3; 10 nucleotides align to TRBD2. This CDR3 is 17 amino acids long. The V gene's germline CDR1 is SGHVS and CDR2 FQNEAQ. V was pared by 0 bases and J by 2 bases, with 5 bases of the junction left unmatched. The CDR3 loop is CASSLAVLAGATDTQYF. The CDR3 nucleotides are TGTGCCAGCAGCTTAGCGGTCCTAGCGGGGGCCACAGATACGCAGTATTTT.

This clonotype has a handful of counts. This sequence joins TRBV20-1 and TRBJ1-1; 7 bases match TRBD1. Germline values: CDR1 DFQATT, CDR2 SNEGSKA (reference sequence). V was clipped by 2 bases and J by 1 base; unmatched bases: 7. This CDR3 contains 15 residues. The CDR3 DNA reads TGCAGTGCTAGACGGGTGACAGGGAGGAACACTGAAGCTTTCTTT. This codes for CSARRVTGRNTEAFF.

This clonotype occurred many times. The rearrangement links TRBV11-2 to TRBJ1-1; D is undetermined. V gave up 5 bases and J gave up 7 bases, with 8 bases separating them. This CDR3 is 11 amino acids long. Germline V gene lookup returns CDR1 SGHAT and CDR2 FQNNGV. CDR3 DNA sequence: TGTGCCAGCAGCGTGGCCAGTGAAGCTTTCTTT. Encoded protein: CASSVASEAFF.

There are many counts of this clonotype. This chain connects TRBV28 to TRBJ1-2; D is unclear. Deletions cut 8 bases from V and 4 bases from J, with 11 bases between. This CDR3 comprises 12 residues. Germline CDR1 and CDR2: MDHEN and SYDVKM. The CDR3 loop is CASLGRSYGYTF. The DNA of the CDR3 is TGTGCCAGCCTCGGGCGGAGCTATGGCTACACCTTC.